These T cell receptor beta chains were read from a single sample in a study. TCRdb reprocessed the 5' RACE reads with MiXCR, giving one entry per CDR3 protein. Of approximately 10,000 distinct CDR3 sequences in the sample, roughly 25% were seen once. The sequenced sample consisted of Tregs sorted from blood. Receptors originate from a female donor with breast cancer. CDR3s include the opening cysteine and the closing phenylalanine or tryptophan. The D gene is left open where the match is weak. A row's size may be missing; if present it is once, few, many or a size class.

j_gene	d_gene	v_gene	abundance	CDR3aa
TRBJ2-3	TRBD2	TRBV7-9	many	CASSLKVGGRVTDTQYF
TRBJ2-1	NA	TRBV6-1	medium-sized	CASRILNYNEQFF
TRBJ1-1	TRBD1	TRBV24-1	NA	CATSGTDTEAFF
TRBJ2-1	NA	TRBV19	few	CASSIVVGSPTEQFF
TRBJ2-7	NA	TRBV10-2	NA	CASREGQTYEQYF
TRBJ2-1	NA	TRBV9	medium-sized	CASSAQGYEQFF
TRBJ1-1	TRBD1	TRBV7-9	many	CASSSRDREDTEAFF
TRBJ1-2	NA	TRBV18	many	CASSPTGPNYGYTF
TRBJ1-1	TRBD1	TRBV6-4	many	CASSASGGTEAFF
TRBJ1-3	TRBD1	TRBV11-2	NA	CASSLRQGALLGNTIYF